The 11 T cell receptor beta chains listed next were all sequenced from one sample in a study of T cell responses to AZD1222 COVID-19 vaccine. TCRdb keeps only in-frame clones here, not all; method: immunoSEQ multiplex PCR. The sample includes roughly 100,000 clones, roughly 88% seen only once; the top ten take around 20%. The sequences come from peripheral blood, collected on day 0 of AZD1222 vaccination. The receptor set was obtained from an adult in good health.

The chain joins TRBV5-1 to TRBJ1-2; no firm D call. The CDR3 consists of 14 residues. The ends were cut back, 2 bases at V and 3 bases at J, with 11 bases in the middle. Germline V gives CDR1 SGHRS, CDR2 YFSETQ. In DNA, the CDR3 is TGCGCCAGCAGCTTCAGTACGGCAGACTATGGCTACACCTTC. Translated: CASSFSTADYGYTF.

This clone has more than one count but fewer than ten. The chain carries TRBV12-3 or TRBV12-4 and TRBJ1-6; D possibly corresponds to TRBD1 (6 bases). CDR3 length: 13 residues. Trimming took 5 bases from V and 9 from J, leaving 11 bases between them. CDR3 nucleotide sequence: TGTGCCAGCAGTGCTACAGGGCTTTCACCCCTCCACTTT. Its translation is CASSATGLSPLHF.

The gene calls are TRBV7-9 and TRBJ1-3; D not resolved. V lost 0 bases, J lost 7 bases, and 16 bases lay in between. The CDR3 contains 16 residues. CDR1 is SEHNR, CDR2 FQNEAQ, per germline (reference sequence). The CDR3 is CASSLARDELDNTIYF. The CDR3 bases are TGTGCCAGCAGCTTAGCGAGGGATGAGCTTGATAACACCATATATTTT.

The CDR3 nucleotides read TGTGCCAGCAGCCAGACGGACAGGGGTCTATACGAGCAGTACTTC. As protein: CASSQTDRGLYEQYF. The V and J genes are TRBV3-1 (or the pseudogene TRBV3-2) and TRBJ2-7; 9 bases line up with TRBD1. Germline-derived CDR1 and CDR2 are LGHDT and YNNKEL (reference sequence). V lost 3 bases to trimming and J lost 4 bases; unmatched junction nucleotides: 7. The CDR3 extends over 15 amino acids.

The J gene is TRBJ2-2, the V gene TRBV7-3; 9 bases match TRBD2. This CDR3 comprises 17 residues. With V trimmed by 4 bases and J by 4 bases, 10 bases remained unmatched. The germline gives CDR1 SGHTA, CDR2 FQGTGA. The CDR3 reads CASSSNRGGASTGELFF. The CDR3 nucleotides are TGTGCCAGCAGCTCCAACCGCGGGGGGGCAAGCACCGGGGAGCTGTTTTTT. Full variable domain (missing parts from reference TRBV7-3 and TRBJ2-2): GAGVSQTPSNKVTEKGKYVELRCDPISGHTALYWYRQSLGQGPEFLIYFQGTGAADDSGLPNDRFFAVRPEGSVSTLKIQRTERGDSAVYLCASSSNRGGASTGELFFGEGSRLTVL.

The chain has TRBV27 and TRBJ2-1; D may be TRBD1 (6 bases). The V and J ends lost 2 bases and 8 bases respectively, with 13 bases between them. Germline V CDR1 and CDR2: MNHEY, SMNVEV (reference sequence). The CDR3 runs 14 residues. CDR3 nucleotide sequence: TGTGCCAGCAGTTTAACCCAGGGGCCCCATGAGCAGTTCTTC. Translated: CASSLTQGPHEQFF.

This clone was seen once. The DNA for the CDR3 is TGTGCCAGCAGCAGGACAGGAGGGGAAGCTTTCTTT. Its protein is CASSRTGGEAFF. The rearrangement uses TRBV6-5 and TRBJ1-1; 7 nucleotides match TRBD1. The CDR3 is 12 residues long. The V gene's germline CDR1 is MNHEY and CDR2 SVGAGI. After removal of 6 bases from V and 8 bases from J, the junction contained 6 bases not matched to a gene.

The V call is TRBV28, the J call TRBJ2-2; D is possibly TRBD2 (6 bases). The germline CDR1 and CDR2 sequences are MDHEN and SYDVKM. There are 15 residues in the CDR3. V lost 8 bases and J 6 bases, leaving 19 bases between the germline ends. CDR3 sequence: CASGGPAGRSGELFF. CDR3 nucleotides: TGTGCCAGCGGTGGGCCCGCGGGAAGGTCCGGGGAGCTGTTTTTT.

This rearrangement joins TRBV4-3 to TRBJ2-1; TRBD2 might be the D (6 bases). Trimming pared 3 bases from V and 10 bases from J, leaving 16 bases between. Germline-derived CDR1 and CDR2 are LGHNA and YSLEER. This CDR3 spans 14 amino acids. CDR3: CASSQSFAGSEQFF. CDR3 nucleotide sequence: TGCGCCAGCAGCCAGTCCTTCGCGGGATCGGAGCAGTTCTTC.

This clone came up a few times. The chain employs TRBV5-4 and TRBJ2-7; D might be TRBD1 or TRBD2, each matching 5 bases. The CDR3 extends over 12 amino acids. CDR1 and CDR2 (germline): SGHNT, YYREEE (reference sequence). V dropped 4 bases and J dropped 3 bases, with 8 bases sitting between them. CDR3 DNA sequence: TGTGCCAGCAGCGAGAGGGGCTACGAGCAGTACTTC. As protein: CASSERGYEQYF.

V gene TRBV10-3 combines with J gene TRBJ1-1; no definite D call. V lost 8 bases to trimming and J lost 4 bases, with 20 bases between them. Germline V gives CDR1 ENHRY, CDR2 SYGVKD. This CDR3 contains 15 residues. The CDR3 nucleotides read TGTGCCATCCGGGCCGACCTCATTGCGGCCACTGAAGCTTTCTTT. This gives the protein CAIRADLIAATEAFF.